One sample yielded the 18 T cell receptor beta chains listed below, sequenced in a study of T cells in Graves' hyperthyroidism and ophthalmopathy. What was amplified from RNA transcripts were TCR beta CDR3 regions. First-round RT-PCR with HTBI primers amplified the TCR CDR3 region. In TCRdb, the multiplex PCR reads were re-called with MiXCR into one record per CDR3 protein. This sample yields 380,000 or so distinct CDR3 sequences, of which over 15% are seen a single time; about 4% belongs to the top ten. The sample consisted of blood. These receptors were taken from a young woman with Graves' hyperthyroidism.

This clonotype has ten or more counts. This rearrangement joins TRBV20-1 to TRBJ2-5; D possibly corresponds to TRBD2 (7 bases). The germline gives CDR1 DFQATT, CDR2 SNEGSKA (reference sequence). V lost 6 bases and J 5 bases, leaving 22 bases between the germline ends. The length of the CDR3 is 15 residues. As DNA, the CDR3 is TGCAGTGCCTGGGGGGGCGGGGGAGACTCGGAGACCCAGTACTTC. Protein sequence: CSAWGGGGDSETQYF.

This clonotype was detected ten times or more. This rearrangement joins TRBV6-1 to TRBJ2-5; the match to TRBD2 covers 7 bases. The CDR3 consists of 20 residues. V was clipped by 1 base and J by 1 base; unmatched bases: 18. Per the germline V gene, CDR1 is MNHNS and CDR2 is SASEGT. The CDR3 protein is CASSEVPYQAGLTPQETQYF. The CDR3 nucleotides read TGTGCCAGCAGTGAAGTTCCTTACCAAGCGGGACTAACTCCCCAAGAGACCCAGTACTTC.

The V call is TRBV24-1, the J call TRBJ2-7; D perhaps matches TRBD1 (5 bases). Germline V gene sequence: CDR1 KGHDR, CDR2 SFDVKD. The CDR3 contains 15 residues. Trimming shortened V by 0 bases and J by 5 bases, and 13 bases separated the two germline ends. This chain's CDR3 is CATSDLGAQANEQYF. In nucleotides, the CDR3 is TGTGCCACCAGTGATTTGGGGGCTCAAGCTAACGAGCAGTACTTC.

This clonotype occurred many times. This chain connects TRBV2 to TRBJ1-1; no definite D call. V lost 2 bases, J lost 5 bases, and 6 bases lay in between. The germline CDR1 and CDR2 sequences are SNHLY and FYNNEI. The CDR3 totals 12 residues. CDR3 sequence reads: CASSERITEAFF. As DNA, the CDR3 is TGTGCCAGCAGTGAACGTATAACTGAAGCTTTCTTT.

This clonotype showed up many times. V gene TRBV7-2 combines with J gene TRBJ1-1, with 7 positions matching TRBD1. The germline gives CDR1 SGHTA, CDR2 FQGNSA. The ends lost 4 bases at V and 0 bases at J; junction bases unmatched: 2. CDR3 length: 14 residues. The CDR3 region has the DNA TGTGCCAGCAGCTGGGACAGCCTGAACACTGAAGCTTTCTTT. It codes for CASSWDSLNTEAFF.

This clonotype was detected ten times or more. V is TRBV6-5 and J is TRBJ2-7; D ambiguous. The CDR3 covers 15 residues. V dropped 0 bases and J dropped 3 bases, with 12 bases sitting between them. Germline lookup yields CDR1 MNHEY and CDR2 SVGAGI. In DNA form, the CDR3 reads TGTGCCAGCAGTTACTCCTCGTTCAGAGACTACGAGCAGTACTTC. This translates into CASSYSSFRDYEQYF.

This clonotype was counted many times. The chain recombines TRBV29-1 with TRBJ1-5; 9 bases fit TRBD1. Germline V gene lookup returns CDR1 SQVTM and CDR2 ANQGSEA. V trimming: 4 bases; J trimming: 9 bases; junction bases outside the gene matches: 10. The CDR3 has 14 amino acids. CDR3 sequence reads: CSVGGGQGIGPQHF. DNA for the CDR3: TGCAGCGTTGGAGGGGGACAGGGAATAGGGCCCCAGCATTTT.

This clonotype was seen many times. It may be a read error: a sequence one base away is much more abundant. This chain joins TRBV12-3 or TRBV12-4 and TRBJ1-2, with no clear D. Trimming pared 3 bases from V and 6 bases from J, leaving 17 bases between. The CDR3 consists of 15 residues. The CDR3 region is CASSFRRRPDHGYTF. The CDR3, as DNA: TGTGCCAGCAGTTTTCGTCGCAGGCCAGACCATGGCTACACCTTC.

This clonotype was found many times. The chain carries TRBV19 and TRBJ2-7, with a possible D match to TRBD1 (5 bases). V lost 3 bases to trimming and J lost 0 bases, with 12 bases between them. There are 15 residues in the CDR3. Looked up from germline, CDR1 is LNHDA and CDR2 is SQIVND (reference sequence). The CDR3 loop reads CASSMGRLSSYEQYF. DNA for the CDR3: TGTGCCAGTAGTATGGGGCGTCTAAGCTCCTACGAGCAGTACTTC.

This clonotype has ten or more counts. CDR3 region: CASSIDSSNYGYTF. The CDR3 nucleotides read TGTGCCAGCAGCATAGACAGTTCTAACTATGGCTACACCTTC. The rearrangement uses TRBV9 and TRBJ1-2; weak D call: TRBD1 (5 bases). Trimming shortened V by 4 bases and J by 0 bases, and 10 bases separated the two germline ends. This CDR3 contains 14 residues. Germline loops: CDR1 SGDLS, CDR2 YYNGEE.

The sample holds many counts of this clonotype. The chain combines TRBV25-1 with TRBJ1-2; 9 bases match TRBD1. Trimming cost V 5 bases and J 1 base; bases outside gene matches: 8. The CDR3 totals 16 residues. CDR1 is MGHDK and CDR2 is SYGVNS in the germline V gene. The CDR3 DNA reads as TGTGCCAGCAGTCGACGGACAGGGGAAGGTAACTATGGCTACACCTTC. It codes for CASSRRTGEGNYGYTF.

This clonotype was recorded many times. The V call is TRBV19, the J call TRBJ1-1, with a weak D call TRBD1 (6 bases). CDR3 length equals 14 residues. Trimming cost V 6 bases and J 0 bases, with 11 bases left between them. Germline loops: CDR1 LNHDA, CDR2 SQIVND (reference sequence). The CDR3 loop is CASRDRTVNTEAFF. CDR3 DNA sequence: TGTGCCAGTAGAGACAGGACGGTGAACACTGAAGCTTTCTTT.

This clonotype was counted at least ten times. CDR3 sequence: CSAPRLTGGAETQYF. As DNA, the CDR3 is TGCAGTGCCCCTAGGCTGACAGGGGGCGCGGAGACCCAGTACTTC. The chain uses TRBV20-1 and TRBJ2-5; 10 bases fit TRBD1. J gave up 5 bases and V 6 bases, and 12 bases lay outside the gene matches. Germline-derived CDR1 and CDR2 are DFQATT and SNEGSKA (reference sequence). This CDR3 region has 15 residues.

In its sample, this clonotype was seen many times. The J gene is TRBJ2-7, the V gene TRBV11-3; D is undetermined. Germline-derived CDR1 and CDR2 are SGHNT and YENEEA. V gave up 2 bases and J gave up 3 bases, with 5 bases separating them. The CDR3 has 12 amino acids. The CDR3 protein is CASSLLYYEQYF. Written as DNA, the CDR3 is TGTGCCAGCAGCTTACTTTACTACGAGCAGTACTTC.

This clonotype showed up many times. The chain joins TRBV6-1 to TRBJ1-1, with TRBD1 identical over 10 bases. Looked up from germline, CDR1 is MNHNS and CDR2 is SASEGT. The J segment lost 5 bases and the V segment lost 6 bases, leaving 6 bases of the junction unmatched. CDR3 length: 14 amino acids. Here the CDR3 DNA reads TGTGCCAGCAGAGTTGACAGGGGGCCTACTGAAGCTTTCTTT. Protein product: CASRVDRGPTEAFF.

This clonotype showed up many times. CDR3 sequence: CASSSNPSNQPQHF. In DNA, the CDR3 is TGTGCCAGCAGTTCTAACCCAAGCAATCAGCCCCAGCATTTT. The V and J genes are TRBV12-3 or TRBV12-4 and TRBJ1-5, with D uncertain. Trimming took 4 bases from V and 1 from J, leaving 8 bases between them. The CDR3 is made up of 14 amino acids.

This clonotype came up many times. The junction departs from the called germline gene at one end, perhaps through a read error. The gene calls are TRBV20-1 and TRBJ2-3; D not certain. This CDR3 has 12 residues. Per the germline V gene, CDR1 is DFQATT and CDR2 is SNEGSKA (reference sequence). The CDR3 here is CSARDLSLLGVF. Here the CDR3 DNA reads TGCAGTGCTAGAGATCTCTCCCTTTTAGGAGTTTTT.

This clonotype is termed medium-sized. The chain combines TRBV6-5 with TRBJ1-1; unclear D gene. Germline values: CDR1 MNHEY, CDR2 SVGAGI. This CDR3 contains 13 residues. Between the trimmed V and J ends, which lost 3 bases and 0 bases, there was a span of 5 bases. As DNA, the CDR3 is TGTGCCAGCAGTTATGGGATGAACACTGAAGCTTTCTTT. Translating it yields CASSYGMNTEAFF.